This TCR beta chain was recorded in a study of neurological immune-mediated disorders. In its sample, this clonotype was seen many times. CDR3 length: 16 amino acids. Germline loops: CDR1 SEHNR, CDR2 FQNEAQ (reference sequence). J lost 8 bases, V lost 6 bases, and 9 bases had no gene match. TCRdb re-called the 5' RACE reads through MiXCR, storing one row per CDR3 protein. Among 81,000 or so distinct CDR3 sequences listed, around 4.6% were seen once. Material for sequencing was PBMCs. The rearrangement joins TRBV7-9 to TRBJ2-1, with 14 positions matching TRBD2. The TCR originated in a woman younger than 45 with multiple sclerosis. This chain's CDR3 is CASRRTVGLAGDEQFF. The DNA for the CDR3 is TGTGCCAGCAGACGGACGGTGGGACTAGCGGGAGATGAGCAGTTCTTC.